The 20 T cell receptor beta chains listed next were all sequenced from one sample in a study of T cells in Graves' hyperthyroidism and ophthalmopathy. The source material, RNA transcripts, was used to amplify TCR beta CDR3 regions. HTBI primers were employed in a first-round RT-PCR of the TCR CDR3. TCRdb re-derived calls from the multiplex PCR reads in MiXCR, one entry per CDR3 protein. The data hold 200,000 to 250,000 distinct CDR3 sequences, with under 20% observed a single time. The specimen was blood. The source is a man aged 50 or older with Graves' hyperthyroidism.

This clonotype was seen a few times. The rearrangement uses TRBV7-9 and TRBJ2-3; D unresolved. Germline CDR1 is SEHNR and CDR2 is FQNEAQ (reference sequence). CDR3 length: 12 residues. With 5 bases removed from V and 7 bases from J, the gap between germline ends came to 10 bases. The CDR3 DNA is TGTGCCAGCAGCCCCCCAAGTAATACGCAGTATTTT. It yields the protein CASSPPSNTQYF.

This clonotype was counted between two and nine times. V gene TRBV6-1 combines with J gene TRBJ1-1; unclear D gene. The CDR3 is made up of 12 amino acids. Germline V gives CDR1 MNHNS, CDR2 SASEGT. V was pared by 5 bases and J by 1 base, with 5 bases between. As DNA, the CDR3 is TGTGCCAGCAGTCCCCCGAACACTGAAGCTTTCTTT. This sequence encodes CASSPPNTEAFF.

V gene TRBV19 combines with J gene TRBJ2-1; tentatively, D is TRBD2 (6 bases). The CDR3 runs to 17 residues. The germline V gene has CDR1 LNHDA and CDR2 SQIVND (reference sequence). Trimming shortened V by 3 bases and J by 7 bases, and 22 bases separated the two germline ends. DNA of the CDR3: TGTGCCAGTAGTATCGCGTCGTCCGGGGGTTTATGGAATGAGCAGTTCTTC. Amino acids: CASSIASSGGLWNEQFF.

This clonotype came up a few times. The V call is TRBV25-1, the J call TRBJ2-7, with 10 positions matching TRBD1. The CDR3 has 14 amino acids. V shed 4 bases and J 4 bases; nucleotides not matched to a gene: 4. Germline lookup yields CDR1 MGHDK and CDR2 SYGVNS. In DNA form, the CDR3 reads TGTGCCAGCAGTGCCCGGGACAGGGGTTACGAGCAGTACTTC. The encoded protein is CASSARDRGYEQYF.

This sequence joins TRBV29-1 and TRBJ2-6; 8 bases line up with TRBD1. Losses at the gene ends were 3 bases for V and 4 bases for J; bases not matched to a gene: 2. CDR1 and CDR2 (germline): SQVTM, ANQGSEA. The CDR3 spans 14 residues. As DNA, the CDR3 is TGCAGCGTTGAGCAGGGGGCAGGGGCCAACGTCCTGACTTTC. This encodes CSVEQGAGANVLTF.

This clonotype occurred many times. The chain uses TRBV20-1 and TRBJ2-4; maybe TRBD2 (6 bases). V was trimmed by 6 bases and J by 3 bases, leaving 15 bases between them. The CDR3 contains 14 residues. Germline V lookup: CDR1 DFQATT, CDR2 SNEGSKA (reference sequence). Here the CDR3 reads CSANYRGGKNIQYF. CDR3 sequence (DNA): TGCAGTGCAAACTATAGGGGAGGCAAAAACATTCAGTACTTC.

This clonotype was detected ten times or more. CDR3 DNA: TGTGCCAGCAGTATCACTAGCGGGAGAGGGTACGAGCAGTACTTC. Its translation is CASSITSGRGYEQYF. This sequence joins TRBV28 and TRBJ2-7, with 11 nucleotides matching TRBD2. The CDR3 is 15 amino acids. Germline lookup yields CDR1 MDHEN and CDR2 SYDVKM. Trimming took 5 bases from V and 4 from J; bases not matched to a gene: 7.

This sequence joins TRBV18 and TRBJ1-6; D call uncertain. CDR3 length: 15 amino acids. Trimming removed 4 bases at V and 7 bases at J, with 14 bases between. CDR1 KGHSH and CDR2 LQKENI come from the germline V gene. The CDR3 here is CASSQLDGRNSPLHF. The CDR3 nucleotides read TGTGCCAGCTCACAGTTGGACGGAAGGAATTCACCCCTCCACTTT.

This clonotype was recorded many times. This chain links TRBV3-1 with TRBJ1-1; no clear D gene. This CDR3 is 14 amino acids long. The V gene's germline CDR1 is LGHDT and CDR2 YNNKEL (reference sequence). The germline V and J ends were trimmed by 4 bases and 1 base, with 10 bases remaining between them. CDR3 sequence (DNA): TGTGCCAGCAGCCTCAGGCAGGAGAACACTGAAGCTTTCTTT. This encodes CASSLRQENTEAFF.

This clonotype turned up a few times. In DNA, the CDR3 is TGTGCCAGCAGCCTCAGGGGGGGAGGGTACAATGAGCAGTTCTTC. Its protein product is CASSLRGGGYNEQFF. The chain couples TRBV7-9 to TRBJ2-1; D is perhaps TRBD1 or TRBD2 (7 bases each). The CDR3 has 15 amino acids. CDR1 SEHNR and CDR2 FQNEAQ come from the germline V gene (reference sequence). The V and J ends lost 5 bases and 4 bases respectively, with 15 bases between them. Together with reference TRBV7-9 and TRBJ2-1, the CDR3 gives the full variable domain: DTGVSQNPRHKITKRGQNVTFRCDPISEHNRLYWYRQTLGQGPEFLTYFQNEAQLEKSRLLSDRFSAERPKGSFSTLEIQRTEQGDSAMYLCASSLRGGGYNEQFFGPGTRLTVL.

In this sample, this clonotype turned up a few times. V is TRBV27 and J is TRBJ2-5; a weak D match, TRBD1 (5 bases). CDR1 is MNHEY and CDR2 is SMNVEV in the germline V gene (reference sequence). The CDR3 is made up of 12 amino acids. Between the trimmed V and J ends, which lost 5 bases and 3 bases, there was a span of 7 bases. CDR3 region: CASSDSEETQYF. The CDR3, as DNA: TGTGCCAGCAGTGACAGCGAAGAGACCCAGTACTTC.

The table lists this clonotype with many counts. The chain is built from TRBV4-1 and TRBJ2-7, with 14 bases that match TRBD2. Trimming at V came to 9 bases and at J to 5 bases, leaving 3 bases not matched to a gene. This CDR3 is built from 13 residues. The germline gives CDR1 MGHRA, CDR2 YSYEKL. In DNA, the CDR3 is TGCGCCAGAACGACTAGCGGGAGGGACGAGCAGTACTTC. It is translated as CARTTSGRDEQYF.

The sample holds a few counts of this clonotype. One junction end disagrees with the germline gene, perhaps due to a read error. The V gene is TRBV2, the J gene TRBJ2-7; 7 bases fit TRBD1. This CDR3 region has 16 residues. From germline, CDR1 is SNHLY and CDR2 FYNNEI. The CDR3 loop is CAGRALGQAVVYEQYF. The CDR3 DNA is TGTGCCGGCAGAGCCCTAGGACAGGCGGTCGTCTACGAGCAGTACTTC.

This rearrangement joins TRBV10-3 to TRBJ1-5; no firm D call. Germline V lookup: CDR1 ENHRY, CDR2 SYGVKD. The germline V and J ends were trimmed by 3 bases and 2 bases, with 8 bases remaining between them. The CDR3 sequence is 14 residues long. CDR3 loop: CAISDHTCNQPQHF. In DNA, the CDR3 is TGTGCCATCAGTGACCATACATGCAATCAGCCCCAGCATTTT.

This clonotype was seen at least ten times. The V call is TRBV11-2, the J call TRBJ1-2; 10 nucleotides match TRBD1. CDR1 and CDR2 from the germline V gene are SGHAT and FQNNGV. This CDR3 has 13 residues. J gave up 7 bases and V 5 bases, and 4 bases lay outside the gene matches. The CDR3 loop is CASSRDRGGGYTF. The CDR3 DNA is TGTGCCAGCAGCAGGGACAGGGGCGGTGGCTACACCTTC. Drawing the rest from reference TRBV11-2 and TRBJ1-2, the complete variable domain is EAGVAQSPRYKIIEKRQSVAFWCNPISGHATLYWYQQILGQGPKLLIQFQNNGVVDDSQLPKDRFSAERLKGVDSTLKIQPAKLEDSAVYLCASSRDRGGGYTFGSGTRLTVV.

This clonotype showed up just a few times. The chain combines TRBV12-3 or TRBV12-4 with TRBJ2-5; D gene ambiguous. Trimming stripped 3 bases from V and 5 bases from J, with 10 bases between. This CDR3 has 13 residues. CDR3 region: CASSLRGMETQYF. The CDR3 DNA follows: TGTGCCAGCAGTTTGCGTGGGATGGAGACCCAGTACTTC.

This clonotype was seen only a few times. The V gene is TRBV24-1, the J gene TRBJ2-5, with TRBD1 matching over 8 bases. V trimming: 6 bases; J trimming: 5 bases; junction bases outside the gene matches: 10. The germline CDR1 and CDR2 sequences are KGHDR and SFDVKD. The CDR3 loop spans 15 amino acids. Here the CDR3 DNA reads TGTGCCACCAGTTCCTCAGGGGGCCGAGGGGAGACCCAGTACTTC. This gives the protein CATSSSGGRGETQYF.

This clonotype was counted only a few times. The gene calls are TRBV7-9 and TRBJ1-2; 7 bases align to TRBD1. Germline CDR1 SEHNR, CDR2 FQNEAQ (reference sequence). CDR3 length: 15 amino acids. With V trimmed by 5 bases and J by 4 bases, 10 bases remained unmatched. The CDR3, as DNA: TGTGCCAGCAGCGCGCCGGGACAGCAACGCTATGGCTACACCTTC. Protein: CASSAPGQQRYGYTF.

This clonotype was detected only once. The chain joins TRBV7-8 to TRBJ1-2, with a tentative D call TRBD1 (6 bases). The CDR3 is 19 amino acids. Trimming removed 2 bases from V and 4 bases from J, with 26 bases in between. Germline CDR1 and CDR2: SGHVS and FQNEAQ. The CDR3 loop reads CASSLPGPSASGGGYGYTF. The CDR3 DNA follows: TGTGCCAGCAGCTTACCGGGACCATCAGCTTCGGGAGGGGGCTATGGCTACACCTTC.

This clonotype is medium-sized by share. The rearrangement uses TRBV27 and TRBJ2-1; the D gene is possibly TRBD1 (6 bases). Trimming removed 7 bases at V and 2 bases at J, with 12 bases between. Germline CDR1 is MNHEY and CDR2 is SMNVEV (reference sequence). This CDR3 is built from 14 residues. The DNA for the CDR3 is TGTGCCAGCATGATAAGGGGGACCTACAATGAGCAGTTCTTC. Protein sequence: CASMIRGTYNEQFF.